This T cell receptor (beta chain) was retrieved from a study of OX40 agonist ivuxolimab in advanced cancers. Overall study: With a range of 23 to 79, age averaged approximately 60 years, and about 83% were male. Whole-study results and caveats: More expanded clones were found, on average, in CD8+ than in CD4+ T cells.

To note about this clone: Its antigen is still unknown.

Assay: immunoSEQ multiplex PCR; the TCRdb copy retains only in-frame clones and omits some. This table has tens of thousands of clones, around 93% appearing once. This CDR3 region has 17 residues. Germline CDR1 SGDLS, CDR2 YYNGEE. V was shortened by 4 bases and J by 6 bases, with 20 bases between the two germline ends. This sequence was found in an adult with an advanced solid tumor such as melanoma, head and neck, liver or kidney cancer. The rearrangement links TRBV9 to TRBJ1-6; TRBD1 might be the D (5 bases). The starting material was CD4+ or CD8+ T cells sorted from blood, obtained in a trial of the OX40 agonist ivuxolimab. CDR3 protein: CASSFRGRVSSNSPLHF. As DNA, the CDR3 is TGTGCCAGCAGCTTCCGTGGCAGGGTCTCTTCTAATTCACCCCTCCACTTT.